These T cell receptor beta chains were read from a single sample in a study of T cells in Graves' hyperthyroidism and ophthalmopathy. One entry per CDR3 protein, called by TCRdb with MiXCR from the multiplex PCR reads. The table lists around 440,000 distinct CDR3 sequences, around a sixth of them singletons. Sequencing used blood. Every receptor here comes from a woman younger than 30 with Graves' hyperthyroidism. CDR3s include the opening cysteine and the closing phenylalanine or tryptophan. D genes are given only for firm matches. Part of the rows lack a size; the others show once, few, many or a class for expanded clones.

J | V | D | size | DNA | CDR3
TRBJ2-1 | TRBV5-5 | TRBD2 | many | TGTGCCAGCAGCTCCCCGGGACTAGCGGGAGGGCCCGGTGAGCAGTTCTTC | CASSSPGLAGGPGEQFF
TRBJ2-1 | TRBV19 | TRBD2 | few | TGTGCCAGTAGTATAGTCCTAGCGGGGGGGGTCGGCAATGAGCAGTTCTTC | CASSIVLAGGVGNEQFF
TRBJ1-2 | TRBV28 | TRBD1 | many | TGTGCCAGCAGTGGACAGGGCGCCGGGGGTAACTATGGCTACACCTTC | CASSGQGAGGNYGYTF
TRBJ1-1 | TRBV7-9 | TRBD1 | many | TGTGCCAGCAGCGGGGGACAGAGTAACACTGAAGCTTTCTTT | CASSGGQSNTEAFF
TRBJ1-1 | TRBV28 | NA | many | TGTGCCAGCAGACAGGGTTTCACTGAAGCTTTCTTT | CASRQGFTEAFF
TRBJ2-2 | TRBV19 | NA | NA | TGTGCCAGTCTAGGGGGGGGGCTATCCGCCACCGGGGAGCTGTTTTTT | CASLGGGLSATGELFF
TRBJ1-2 | TRBV6-2/TRBV6-3 | NA | NA | TGTGCCAGCAGATCCTCGGGCGGAGTAGGTGGCTACACCTTC | CASRSSGGVGGYTF
TRBJ2-7 | TRBV5-1 | TRBD1 | NA | TGCGCCAGCAGCTTGGTGGCAGGGGGCGTTTACGAGCAGTACTTC | CASSLVAGGVYEQYF
TRBJ1-2 | TRBV12-3/TRBV12-4 | TRBD1 | many | TGTGCCAGCAGTTTAAAGGACAGGGGTTCTGGCTACACCTTC | CASSLKDRGSGYTF
TRBJ2-7 | TRBV6-9 | TRBD2 | NA | TGTGCCAGCAGTTACCCCCCGTGGGGGGGGACCTACGAGCAGTACTTC | CASSYPPWGGTYEQYF
TRBJ2-1 | TRBV11-1 | TRBD2 | NA | TGTGCCAGCAGCTGGCGGGGGGACGAGGTGCCGTTCTTC | CASSWRGDEVPFF
TRBJ1-2 | TRBV6-1 | NA | NA | TGTGCCAGCAGAAACATGGGAGTCTGCACCTTC | CASRNMGVCTF
TRBJ2-7 | TRBV25-1 | TRBD2 | few | TGTGCCAGCAGTACGACTAGCGGGAGACGTCGGGAGCAGTACTTC | CASSTTSGRRREQYF
TRBJ2-3 | TRBV6-2/TRBV6-3 | NA | many | TGTGCCAGCAGTTGGGGCTCGGCGGGCACAGATACGCAGTATTTT | CASSWGSAGTDTQYF
TRBJ2-5 | TRBV20-1 | TRBD1 | many | TGCAGTGCTCGGGGGACAGGGGTGGAGACCCAGTACTTC | CSARGTGVETQYF
TRBJ1-6 | TRBV19 | TRBD1 | NA | TGTGCCAGTACCCCGGCCGCAGGGGGCTACAATTCACCCCTCCACTTT | CASTPAAGGYNSPLHF
TRBJ2-7 | TRBV20-1 | NA | NA | TGCAGTGCTACCTTGGTGCTCAACTACGAGCAGTACTTC | CSATLVLNYEQYF
TRBJ2-2 | TRBV5-1 | NA | NA | TGCGCCAGCAGCTTACGTCAGGGAACCAACACCGGGGAGCTGTTTTTT | CASSLRQGTNTGELFF
TRBJ2-1 | TRBV28 | NA | many | TGTGCCAGCAGTTTCTCGGGACGGAGGGACAATGAGCAGTTCTTC | CASSFSGRRDNEQFF
TRBJ2-3 | TRBV11-2 | NA | few | TGTGCCAGCAGCTTAGGTGACTTCAGGGTAGATACGCAGTATTTT | CASSLGDFRVDTQYF
TRBJ2-1 | TRBV20-1 | TRBD2 | NA | TGCAGTGCTAGCTTCGGACTAGCGGGAGCCTACAATGAGCAGTTCTTC | CSASFGLAGAYNEQFF
TRBJ2-2 | TRBV5-1 | NA | many | TGCGCCAGCAGGCGGATTGGAGGGCCAATCGGGGAGCTGTTTTTT | CASRRIGGPIGELFF
TRBJ2-3 | TRBV27 | NA | few | TGTGCCAGCAGTTTACTCTCTAAATCTCAGGTACCAGATACGCAGTATTTT | CASSLLSKSQVPDTQYF
TRBJ1-2 | TRBV7-9 | NA | NA | TGTGCCAGCAGCTTAGTCCAGGGCCACTATGGCTACACCTTC | CASSLVQGHYGYTF
TRBJ2-5 | TRBV5-5 | NA | NA | TGTGCCAGTCTAGGGCCCCAGGAGACCCAGTACTTC | CASLGPQETQYF
TRBJ2-3 | TRBV7-9 | TRBD2 | many | TGTGCCAGCAGCTCGACTAGCGGGGAATCGGATACGCAGTATTTT | CASSSTSGESDTQYF
TRBJ2-5 | TRBV18 | NA | many | TGTGCCAGCTCACCCTCTCAGATCCAAGAGACCCAGTACTTC | CASSPSQIQETQYF
TRBJ2-3 | TRBV20-1 | TRBD2 | NA | TGCAGTGCCCCCGGGACTAGCGGGTTGGATACGCAGTATTTT | CSAPGTSGLDTQYF
TRBJ2-1 | TRBV28 | TRBD2 | many | TGTGCCAGCAGTCAGCTAGCGGGGGCCTACAATGAGCAGTTCTTC | CASSQLAGAYNEQFF
TRBJ2-2 | TRBV11-2 | NA | many | TGTGCCAGCCACGGGTCTCCAGGGAGAACCGGGGAGCTGTTTTTT | CASHGSPGRTGELFF
TRBJ2-7 | TRBV27 | TRBD2 | many | TGTGCCAGCAGTAGGGGCCAACTAGCGCCGAGGGGCTACGAGCAGTACTTC | CASSRGQLAPRGYEQYF
TRBJ2-3 | TRBV7-2 | NA | many | TGTGCCTCACGGAAAGGTAGCACAGATACGCAGTATTTT | CASRKGSTDTQYF
TRBJ2-3 | TRBV5-5 | TRBD1 | many | TGTGCCAGCAGCGCGATGACAGGGGGCCGCACAGATACGCAGTATTTT | CASSAMTGGRTDTQYF
TRBJ1-3 | TRBV20-1 | TRBD1 | few | TGCAGTGCTAGAGATTCAGGGGGGTGGCCTGGAAACACCATATATTTT | CSARDSGGWPGNTIYF
TRBJ2-7 | TRBV24-1 | NA | many | TGTGCCACCAGTGATACGACAGCCTACGAGCAGTACTTC | CATSDTTAYEQYF
TRBJ1-6 | TRBV19 | NA | NA | TGTGCCAGTAGTATGGATCGCATGAGCGCACCCCTCCACTTT | CASSMDRMSAPLHF
TRBJ2-5 | TRBV6-5 | NA | NA | TGTGCCAGCAGTTACTCGTGGAGAGGCCAGTACTTC | CASSYSWRGQYF
TRBJ2-7 | TRBV20-1 | NA | few | TGCAGTGCTGAGGAGACCTACGAGCAGTACTTC | CSAEETYEQYF
TRBJ2-3 | TRBV10-2 | NA | NA | TGCGCCAGTACCCACTCGACGACGAGGGATACGCAGTATTTT | CASTHSTTRDTQYF
TRBJ2-3 | TRBV12-3/TRBV12-4 | TRBD2 | NA | TGTGCCAGCAGTCCCCAATCGCGGGAGGTTGGCACAGATACGCAGTATTTT | CASSPQSREVGTDTQYF
TRBJ2-7 | TRBV5-1 | NA | many | TGCGCCAGCAGCTTGAGCCGCATACTCGGCGAGCAGTACTTC | CASSLSRILGEQYF
TRBJ2-1 | TRBV29-1 | NA | few | TGCAGCGCTCCCAGGCCCCAAAACTACAATGAACAGTTCTTC | CSAPRPQNYNEQFF
TRBJ1-1 | TRBV5-1 | NA | NA | TGCGCCAGCACGCCGGGTCTGGGGGGGAACACTGAAGCTTTCTTT | CASTPGLGGNTEAFF
TRBJ2-7 | TRBV5-4 | TRBD2 | NA | TGTGCCAGCAGCTCGCCACCTCTAGCGGGAGGGGTGTCGATAGGGCAGTACTTC | CASSSPPLAGGVSIGQYF
TRBJ1-1 | TRBV7-9 | NA | many | TGTGCCAGCACCGATAGGGAGGAGGGAACTGAAGCTTTCTTT | CASTDREEGTEAFF
TRBJ2-4 | TRBV6-1 | TRBD1 | NA | TGTGCCAGCAGGCGACAGGGGGCCAAAAACATTCAGTACTTC | CASRRQGAKNIQYF
TRBJ2-3 | TRBV4-1 | NA | NA | TGCGCCAGCAGCCAAAAAGACAGGCTCACAGATACGCAGTATTTT | CASSQKDRLTDTQYF
TRBJ2-7 | TRBV2 | TRBD2 | many | TGTGCCAGCAGTGAAGCGAGGACTAGCGGAATTAACCCCTACGAGCAGTACTTC | CASSEARTSGINPYEQYF
TRBJ1-1 | TRBV25-1 | TRBD1 | NA | TGTGCCAGCAGTGAATATAAGGGGGCAAACACTGAAGCTTTCTTT | CASSEYKGANTEAFF
TRBJ2-3 | TRBV20-1 | NA | few | TGCAGTGCTAGAAAAGGGGGGGCAGATACGCAGTATTTT | CSARKGGADTQYF
TRBJ1-4 | TRBV9 | TRBD1 | few | TGTGCCAGCAGCGTAGGACAGGGAGACGGAAAACTGTTTTTT | CASSVGQGDGKLFF
TRBJ2-5 | TRBV7-4 | TRBD1 | many | TGTGCCAGCAGCGGGAAGAGGACAGGGATCGGGGAGACCCAGTACTTC | CASSGKRTGIGETQYF
TRBJ1-4 | TRBV19 | TRBD1 | few | TGTGCCAGTAGACGGGACAGCAGGAGGAGTGAAAAACTGTTTTTT | CASRRDSRRSEKLFF
TRBJ2-5 | TRBV5-1 | TRBD2 | many | TGCGCCAGCAGTTCGACTAGCGGCCATCAAGAGACCCAGTACTTC | CASSSTSGHQETQYF